This is a list of T cell receptor beta chains from one sample in a study of blood T cell repertoires in COVID-19. Using immunoSEQ multiplex PCR, the repertoire was profiled, and TCRdb retains in-frame clones only, with some absent. Of under 170,000 clones listed, approximately 86% are singletons. The sequencing input was peripheral blood. These receptor sequences come from a man aged 70-80 years with acute or convalescent COVID-19. The CDR3 runs from the conserved cysteine through the conserved F or W. The D gene is left open where the match is weak. Only some rows state a clone size, as once, few, many or a class for expanded clones.

V	size	D	J	CDR3	DNA
TRBV6-6	NA	NA	TRBJ1-1	CASRGGMNTEAFF	TGTGCCAGCAGGGGGGGGATGAACACTGAAGCTTTCTTT
TRBV28	NA	TRBD1	TRBJ2-3	CASSSPGQGATDTQYF	TGTGCCAGCAGTTCCCCCGGACAGGGAGCCACAGATACGCAGTATTTT
TRBV14	NA	NA	TRBJ1-2	CASSLDSYGYTF	TGTGCCAGCAGCCTAGACAGTTATGGCTACACCTTC
TRBV4-2	NA	TRBD1	TRBJ2-2	CASSHGQATGELFF	TGTGCCAGCAGCCATGGACAGGCCACCGGGGAGCTGTTTTTT
TRBV10-3	NA	TRBD1	TRBJ1-5	CAISDGQGRQPQHF	TGTGCCATCAGTGACGGACAGGGGAGGCAGCCCCAGCATTTT
TRBV4-1	NA	TRBD1	TRBJ2-7	CASSQPGTGGGQYF	TGCGCCAGCAGCCAACCGGGGACAGGCGGCGGGCAGTACTTC
TRBV7-7	NA	TRBD2	TRBJ2-5	CASSLAGGRQETQYF	TGTGCTAGCAGCCTAGCGGGAGGAAGGCAAGAGACCCAGTACTTC
TRBV5-6	NA	NA	TRBJ2-1	CASSGGTHYNEQFF	TGTGCCAGCAGCGGAGGTACGCATTACAATGAGCAGTTCTTC
TRBV2	NA	TRBD1	TRBJ1-6	CATSLRGGLDSPLHF	TGTGCCACCTCTCTCAGGGGGGGACTAGATTCACCCCTCCACTTT
TRBV5-1	NA	NA	TRBJ2-3	CASSLEQVDTDTQYF	TGCGCCAGCAGTTTGGAACAGGTAGACACAGATACGCAGTATTTT
TRBV4-2	NA	NA	TRBJ2-7	CASSQDYRAGQYEQYF	TGTGCCAGCAGCCAAGATTACAGGGCAGGGCAATACGAGCAGTACTTC
TRBV3-1/TRBV3-2	once	NA	TRBJ2-2	CASSHLDFPNTGELFF	TGTGCCAGCAGCCACTTGGACTTCCCGAACACCGGGGAGCTGTTTTTT
TRBV28	NA	NA	TRBJ2-7	CASSFDRYTYEQYF	TGTGCCAGCAGTTTTGACAGGTACACATACGAGCAGTACTTC
TRBV15	NA	NA	TRBJ2-1	CATSRKDSYNEQFF	TGTGCCACCAGCAGAAAGGACAGTTACAATGAGCAGTTCTTC
TRBV7-2	NA	NA	TRBJ1-3	CASSLIRAAGNTIYF	TGTGCCAGCAGCTTAATACGAGCCGCTGGAAACACCATATATTTT
TRBV5-3	NA	TRBD2	TRBJ2-5	CARSLTIRSGRGETQYF	TGTGCCAGAAGCCTGACTATCCGTAGCGGGAGGGGAGAGACCCAGTACTTC
TRBV19	NA	NA	TRBJ2-6	CASSPPVRGGGANVLTF	TGTGCCAGTAGCCCCCCCGTAAGGGGCGGTGGGGCCAACGTCCTGACTTTC
TRBV11-1	NA	TRBD1	TRBJ1-1	CASSGDRAKAEAFF	TGTGCCAGCAGCGGGGACAGGGCGAAAGCTGAAGCTTTCTTT
TRBV7-2	NA	NA	TRBJ2-3	CASSYDFHTDTQYF	TGTGCCAGCAGCTACGACTTCCACACAGATACGCAGTATTTT
TRBV29-1	NA	TRBD1	TRBJ1-1	CSVMTGVNTEAFF	TGCAGCGTCATGACAGGGGTGAACACTGAAGCTTTCTTT
TRBV3-1/TRBV3-2	NA	NA	TRBJ1-1	CASSPGQRDTEAFF	TGTGCCAGCAGCCCCGGACAGAGGGACACTGAAGCTTTCTTT
TRBV28	NA	TRBD1	TRBJ1-2	CASSFGQVQGYTF	TGTGCCAGCAGTTTTGGACAGGTCCAGGGCTACACCTTC
TRBV27	NA	TRBD2	TRBJ2-5	CASSFSGSQTQYF	TGTGCCAGCAGTTTTAGCGGGAGTCAGACCCAGTACTTC
TRBV5-4	NA	NA	TRBJ2-3	CASSLEGGARHTQYF	TGTGCCAGCAGCCTTGAGGGCGGGGCCCGGCATACGCAGTATTTT
TRBV12-3/TRBV12-4	once	NA	TRBJ1-1	CASSLGEATEAFF	TGTGCCAGCAGTTTAGGGGAGGCGACTGAAGCTTTCTTT
TRBV6-4	NA	NA	TRBJ2-2	CASSGVFNTGELFF	TGTGCCAGCAGTGGAGTCTTCAACACCGGGGAGCTGTTTTTT
TRBV29-1	NA	NA	TRBJ1-2	CSVEDLEAVGGYTF	TGCAGCGTTGAAGATCTCGAGGCAGTAGGTGGCTACACCTTC
TRBV4-3	NA	TRBD2	TRBJ2-1	CASSHRGLAAYNEQFF	TGCGCCAGCAGCCATCGCGGACTAGCGGCCTACAATGAGCAGTTCTTC
TRBV5-6	NA	TRBD1	TRBJ1-1	CASSRAGGADTEAFF	TGTGCCAGCAGCAGGGCAGGGGGCGCGGACACTGAAGCTTTCTTT
TRBV6-4	NA	NA	TRBJ2-1	CASRAGPNNEQFF	TGTGCCAGCAGGGCAGGGCCCAACAATGAGCAGTTCTTC